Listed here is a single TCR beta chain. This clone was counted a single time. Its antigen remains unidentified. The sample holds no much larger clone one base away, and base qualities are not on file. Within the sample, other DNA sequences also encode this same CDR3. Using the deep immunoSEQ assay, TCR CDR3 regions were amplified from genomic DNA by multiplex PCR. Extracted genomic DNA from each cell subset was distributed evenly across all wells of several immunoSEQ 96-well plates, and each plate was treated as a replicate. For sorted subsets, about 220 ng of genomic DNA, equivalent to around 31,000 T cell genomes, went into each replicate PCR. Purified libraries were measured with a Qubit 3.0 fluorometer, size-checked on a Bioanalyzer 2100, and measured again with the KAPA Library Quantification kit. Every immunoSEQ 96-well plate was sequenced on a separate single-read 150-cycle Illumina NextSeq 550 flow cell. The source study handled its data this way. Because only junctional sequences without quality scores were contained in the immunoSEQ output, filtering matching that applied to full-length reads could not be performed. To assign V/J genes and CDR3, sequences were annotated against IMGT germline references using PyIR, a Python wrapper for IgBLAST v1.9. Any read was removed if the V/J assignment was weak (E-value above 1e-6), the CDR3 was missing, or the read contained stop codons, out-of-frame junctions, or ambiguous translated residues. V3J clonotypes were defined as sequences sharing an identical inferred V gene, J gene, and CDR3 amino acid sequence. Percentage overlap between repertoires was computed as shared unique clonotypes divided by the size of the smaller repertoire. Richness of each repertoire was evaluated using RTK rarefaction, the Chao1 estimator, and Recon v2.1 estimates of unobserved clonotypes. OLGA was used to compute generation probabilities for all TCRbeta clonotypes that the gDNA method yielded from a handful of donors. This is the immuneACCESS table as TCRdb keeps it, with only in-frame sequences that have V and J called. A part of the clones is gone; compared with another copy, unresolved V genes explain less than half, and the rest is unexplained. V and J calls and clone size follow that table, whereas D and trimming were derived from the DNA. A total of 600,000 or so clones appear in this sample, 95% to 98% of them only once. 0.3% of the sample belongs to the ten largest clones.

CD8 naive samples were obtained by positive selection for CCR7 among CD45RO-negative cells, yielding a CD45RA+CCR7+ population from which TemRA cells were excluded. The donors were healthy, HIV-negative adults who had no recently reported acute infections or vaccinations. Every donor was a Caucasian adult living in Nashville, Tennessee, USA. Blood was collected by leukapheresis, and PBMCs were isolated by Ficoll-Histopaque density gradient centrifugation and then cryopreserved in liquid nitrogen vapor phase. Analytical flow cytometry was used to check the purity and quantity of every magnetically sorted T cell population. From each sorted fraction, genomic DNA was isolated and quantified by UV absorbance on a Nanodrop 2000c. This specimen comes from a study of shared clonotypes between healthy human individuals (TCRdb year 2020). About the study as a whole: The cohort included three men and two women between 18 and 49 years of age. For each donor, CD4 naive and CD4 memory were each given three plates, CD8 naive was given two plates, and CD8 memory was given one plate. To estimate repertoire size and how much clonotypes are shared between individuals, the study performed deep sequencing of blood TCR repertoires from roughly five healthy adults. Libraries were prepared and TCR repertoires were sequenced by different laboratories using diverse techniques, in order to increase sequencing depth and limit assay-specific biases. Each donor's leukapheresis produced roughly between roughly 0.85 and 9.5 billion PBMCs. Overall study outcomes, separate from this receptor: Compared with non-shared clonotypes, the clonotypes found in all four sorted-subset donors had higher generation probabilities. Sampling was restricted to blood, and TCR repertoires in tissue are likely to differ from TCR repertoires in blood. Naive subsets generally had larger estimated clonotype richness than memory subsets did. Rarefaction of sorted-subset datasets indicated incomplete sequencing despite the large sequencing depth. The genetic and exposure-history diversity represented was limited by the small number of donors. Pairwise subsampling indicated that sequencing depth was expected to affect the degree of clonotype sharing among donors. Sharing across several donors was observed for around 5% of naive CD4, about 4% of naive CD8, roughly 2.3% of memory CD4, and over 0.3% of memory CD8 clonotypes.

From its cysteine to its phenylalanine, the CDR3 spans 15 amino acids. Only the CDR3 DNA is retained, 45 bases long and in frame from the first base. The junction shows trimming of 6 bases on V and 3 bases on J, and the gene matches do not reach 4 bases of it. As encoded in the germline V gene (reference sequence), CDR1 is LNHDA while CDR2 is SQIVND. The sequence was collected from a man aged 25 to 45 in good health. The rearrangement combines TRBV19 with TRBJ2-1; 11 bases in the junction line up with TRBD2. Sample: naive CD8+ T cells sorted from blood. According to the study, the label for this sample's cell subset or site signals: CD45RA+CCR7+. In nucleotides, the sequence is TGTGCCAGTAGCCCCGGACTAGCGGGCTACAATGAGCAGTTCTTC. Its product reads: CASSPGLAGYNEQFF.